This entry features one T cell receptor (beta chain) sequence. This entry is derived from a study of blood T cell repertoires in COVID-19. With V trimmed by 6 bases and J by 0 bases, 9 bases remained unmatched. The CDR3 loop spans 17 amino acids. Germline lookup yields CDR1 MNHEY and CDR2 SMNVEV (reference sequence). Per the study methods: Reference gene primers were amplified, and this amplification served to estimate nucleated cell counts. TCRdb's copy holds only in-frame clones and misses some; the assay was immunoSEQ multiplex PCR. That table furnishes V, J and clone size, whereas the DNA furnished D and trimming. The sample has roughly 80,000 clones, 80% seen once.

This chain joins TRBV27 and TRBJ2-2, with TRBD1 identical over 8 bases. The TCR originated in a man between 60 and 75 years old with active or convalescent COVID-19. The sequenced sample was peripheral blood. Written as DNA, the CDR3 is TGTGCCAGCAGCCGCCTTGACAGGGGACCGAACACCGGGGAGCTGTTTTTT. Its translation: CASSRLDRGPNTGELFF.